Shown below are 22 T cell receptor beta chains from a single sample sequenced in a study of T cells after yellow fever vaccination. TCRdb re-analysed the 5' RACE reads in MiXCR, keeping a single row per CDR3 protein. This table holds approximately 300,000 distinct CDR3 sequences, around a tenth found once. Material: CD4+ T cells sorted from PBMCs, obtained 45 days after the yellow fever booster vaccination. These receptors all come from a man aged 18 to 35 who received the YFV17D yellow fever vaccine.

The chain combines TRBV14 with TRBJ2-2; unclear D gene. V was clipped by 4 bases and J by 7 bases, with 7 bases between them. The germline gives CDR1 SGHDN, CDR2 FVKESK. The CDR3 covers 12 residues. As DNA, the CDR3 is TGTGCCAGCAGCCCTCCGTTCGGGGAGCTGTTTTTT. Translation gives CASSPPFGELFF.

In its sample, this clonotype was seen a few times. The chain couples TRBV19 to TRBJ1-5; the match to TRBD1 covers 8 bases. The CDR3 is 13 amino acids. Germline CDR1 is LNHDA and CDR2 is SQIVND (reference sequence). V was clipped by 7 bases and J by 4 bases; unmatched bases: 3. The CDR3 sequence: CASTTGGNQPQHF. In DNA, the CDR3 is TGTGCCAGTACCACAGGGGGAAATCAGCCCCAGCATTTT.

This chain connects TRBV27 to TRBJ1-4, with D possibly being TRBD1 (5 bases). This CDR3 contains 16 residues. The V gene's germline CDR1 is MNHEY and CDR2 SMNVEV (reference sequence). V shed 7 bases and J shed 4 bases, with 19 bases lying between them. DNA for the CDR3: TGTGCCAGCAAGGGGAGGGCAATGGGTGGTAATGAAAAACTGTTTTTT. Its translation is CASKGRAMGGNEKLFF.

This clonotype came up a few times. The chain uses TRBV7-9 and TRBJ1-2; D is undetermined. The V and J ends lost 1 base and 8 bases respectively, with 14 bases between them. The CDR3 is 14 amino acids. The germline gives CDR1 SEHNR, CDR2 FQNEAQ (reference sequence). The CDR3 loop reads CASSLEALTVGYTF. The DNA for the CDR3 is TGTGCCAGCAGCTTAGAGGCCCTGACGGTCGGCTACACCTTC.

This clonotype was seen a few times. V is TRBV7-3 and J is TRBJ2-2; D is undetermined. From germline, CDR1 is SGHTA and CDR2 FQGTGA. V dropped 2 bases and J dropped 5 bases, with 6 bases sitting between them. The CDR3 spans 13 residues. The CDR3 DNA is TGTGCCAGCAGCTTAGACGATACCGGGGAGCTGTTTTTT. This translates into CASSLDDTGELFF.

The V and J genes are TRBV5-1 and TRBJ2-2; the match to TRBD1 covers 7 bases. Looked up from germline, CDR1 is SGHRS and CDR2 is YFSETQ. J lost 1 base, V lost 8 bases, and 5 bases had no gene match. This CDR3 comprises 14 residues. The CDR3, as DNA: TGCGCCAGTACCGGGACAGAGAACACCGGGGAGCTGTTTTTT. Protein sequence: CASTGTENTGELFF. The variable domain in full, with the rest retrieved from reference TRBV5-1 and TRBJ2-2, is KAGVTQTPRYLIKTRGQQVTLSCSPISGHRSVSWYQQTPGQGLQFLFEYFSETQRNKGNFPGRFSGRQFSNSRSEMNVSTLELGDSALYLCASTGTENTGELFFGEGSRLTVL.

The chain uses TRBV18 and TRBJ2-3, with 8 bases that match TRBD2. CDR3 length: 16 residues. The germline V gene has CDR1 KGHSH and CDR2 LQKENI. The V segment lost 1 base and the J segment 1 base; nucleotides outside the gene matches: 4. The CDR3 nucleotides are TGTGCCAGCTCACCACGAGGTAGCGGGGGCACAGATACGCAGTATTTT. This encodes CASSPRGSGGTDTQYF.

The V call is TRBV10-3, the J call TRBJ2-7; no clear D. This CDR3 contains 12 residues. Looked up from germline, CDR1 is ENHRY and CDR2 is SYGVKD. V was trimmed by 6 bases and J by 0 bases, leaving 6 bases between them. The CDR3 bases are TGTGCCATCAGCCAGAGCTCCTACGAGCAGTACGTC. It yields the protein CAISQSSYEQYV.

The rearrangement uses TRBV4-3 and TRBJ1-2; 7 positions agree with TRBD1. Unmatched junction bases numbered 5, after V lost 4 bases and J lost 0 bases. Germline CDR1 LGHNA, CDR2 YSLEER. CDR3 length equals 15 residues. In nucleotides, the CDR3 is TGCGCCAGCAGCCCAGGGACAGACGCTAACTATGGCTACACCTTC. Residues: CASSPGTDANYGYTF.

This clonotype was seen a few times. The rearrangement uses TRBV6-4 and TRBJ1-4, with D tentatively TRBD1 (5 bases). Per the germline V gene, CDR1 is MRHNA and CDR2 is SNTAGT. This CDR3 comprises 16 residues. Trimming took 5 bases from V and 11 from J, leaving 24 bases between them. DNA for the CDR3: TGTGCCAGCAGTAAAGACAGTACCGGTATTATAGGGAAACTGTTTTTT. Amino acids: CASSKDSTGIIGKLFF.

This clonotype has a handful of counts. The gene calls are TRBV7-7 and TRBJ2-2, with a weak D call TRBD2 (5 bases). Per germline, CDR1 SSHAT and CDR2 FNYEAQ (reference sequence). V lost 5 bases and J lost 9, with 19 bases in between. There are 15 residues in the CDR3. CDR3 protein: CASSPTSLGGRELFF. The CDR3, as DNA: TGTGCCAGCAGCCCAACTAGTTTGGGTGGGCGGGAGCTGTTTTTT. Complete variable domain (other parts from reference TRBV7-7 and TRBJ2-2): GAGVSQSPRYKVTKRGQDVTLRCDPISSHATLYWYQQALGQGPEFLTYFNYEAQPDKSGLPSDRFSAERPEGSISTLTIQRTEQRDSAMYRCASSPTSLGGRELFFGEGSRLTVL.

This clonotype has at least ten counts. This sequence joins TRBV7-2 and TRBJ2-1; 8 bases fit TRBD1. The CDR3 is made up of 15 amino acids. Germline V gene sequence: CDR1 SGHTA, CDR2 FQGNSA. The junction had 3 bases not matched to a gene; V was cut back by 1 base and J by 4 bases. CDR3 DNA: TGTGCCAGCAGCTTAGGGACAGGGATGTACAATGAGCAGTTCTTC. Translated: CASSLGTGMYNEQFF.

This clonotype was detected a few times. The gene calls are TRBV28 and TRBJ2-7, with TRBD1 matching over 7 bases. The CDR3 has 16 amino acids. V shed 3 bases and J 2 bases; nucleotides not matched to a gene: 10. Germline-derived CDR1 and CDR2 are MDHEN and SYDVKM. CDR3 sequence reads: CASSLAGTAVTYEQYV. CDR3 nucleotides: TGTGCCAGCAGTTTGGCCGGGACAGCTGTAACCTACGAGCAGTACGTC.

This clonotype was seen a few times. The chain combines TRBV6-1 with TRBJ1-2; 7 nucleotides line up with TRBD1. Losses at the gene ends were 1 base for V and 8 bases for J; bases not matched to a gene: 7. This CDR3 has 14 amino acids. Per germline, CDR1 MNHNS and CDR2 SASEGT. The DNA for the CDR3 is TGTGCCAGCAGTGAAGAGGTAGGGGGCGGCGGCTACACCTTC. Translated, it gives CASSEEVGGGGYTF.

As DNA, the CDR3 is TGTGCCATCAGATCCCTAGGAAACGGGGCAGATACGCAGTATTTT. This encodes CAIRSLGNGADTQYF. The chain combines TRBV10-3 with TRBJ2-3; maybe TRBD2 (5 bases). Germline CDR1 and CDR2: ENHRY and SYGVKD. The CDR3 consists of 15 residues. Trimming cost V 6 bases and J 4 bases, with 17 bases left between them.

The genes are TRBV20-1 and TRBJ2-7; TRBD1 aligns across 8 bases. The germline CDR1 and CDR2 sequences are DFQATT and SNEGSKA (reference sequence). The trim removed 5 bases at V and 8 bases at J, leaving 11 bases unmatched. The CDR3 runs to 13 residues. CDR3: CSALGPGGAQQYV. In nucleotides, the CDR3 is TGCAGTGCTTTGGGGCCAGGGGGCGCCCAGCAGTACGTC.

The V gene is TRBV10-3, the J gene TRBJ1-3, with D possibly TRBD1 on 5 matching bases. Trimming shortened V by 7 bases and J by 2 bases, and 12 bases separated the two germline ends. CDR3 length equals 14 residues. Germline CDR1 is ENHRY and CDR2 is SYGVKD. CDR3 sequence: CAITDGTAGNTIYF. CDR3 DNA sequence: TGTGCCATCACCGACGGGACGGCTGGAAACACCATATATTTT.

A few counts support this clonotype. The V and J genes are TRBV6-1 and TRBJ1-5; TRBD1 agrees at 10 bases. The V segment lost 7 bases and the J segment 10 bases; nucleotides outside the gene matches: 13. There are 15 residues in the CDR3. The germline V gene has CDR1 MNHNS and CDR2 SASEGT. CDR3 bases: TGTGCCAGCACCACGGGACAGGGGACAATCAGCCCCCAGCATTTT. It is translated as CASTTGQGTISPQHF.

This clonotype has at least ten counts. The CDR3 coding sequence is TGTGCCAGCCTGGTACAACTCTATGGCTACACCTTC. It yields the protein CASLVQLYGYTF. The chain employs TRBV6-5 and TRBJ1-2; D unresolved. The CDR3 has 12 amino acids. The V gene lost 8 bases and the J gene lost 4 bases, with 11 bases spanning the gap. Germline V lookup: CDR1 MNHEY, CDR2 SVGAGI.

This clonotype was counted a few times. The CDR3 sequence: CASRYRGMDEKLFF. As DNA, the CDR3 is TGTGCCAGCAGATACAGGGGCATGGATGAAAAACTGTTTTTT. This rearrangement joins TRBV12-3 or TRBV12-4 to TRBJ1-4; TRBD1 agrees at 7 bases. CDR3 length: 14 amino acids. Trimming cost V 6 bases and J 6 bases; bases outside gene matches: 7.

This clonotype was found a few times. The CDR3 sequence is CASCPPGGHSTQYF. CDR3 coding DNA: TGTGCCAGCTGCCCGCCGGGTGGGCATAGTACGCAGTATTTT. This chain links TRBV28 with TRBJ2-3; unclear D gene. There are 14 residues in the CDR3. Germline CDR1 reads MDHEN; CDR2 reads SYDVKM. Trimming stripped 8 bases from V and 8 bases from J, with 20 bases between.

CDR3 bases: TGTGCCAGCTCACCCAACCGGGACAGTACCTACGAGCAGTACTTC. Protein sequence: CASSPNRDSTYEQYF. The rearrangement links TRBV18 to TRBJ2-7; 7 bases are a match to TRBD1. This CDR3 is 15 amino acids long. In germline, CDR1 is KGHSH, CDR2 LQKENI. J lost 2 bases, V lost 3 bases, and 7 bases had no gene match.